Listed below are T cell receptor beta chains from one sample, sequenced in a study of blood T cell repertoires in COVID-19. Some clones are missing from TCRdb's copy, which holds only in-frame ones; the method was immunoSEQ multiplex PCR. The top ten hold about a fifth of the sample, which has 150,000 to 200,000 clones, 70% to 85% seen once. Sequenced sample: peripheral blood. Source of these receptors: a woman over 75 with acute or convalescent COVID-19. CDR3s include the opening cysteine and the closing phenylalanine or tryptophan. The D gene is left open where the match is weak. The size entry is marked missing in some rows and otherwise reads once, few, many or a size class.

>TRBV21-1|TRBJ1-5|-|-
TGTGCCAGCAGCCACAGGGGTAGCAATCAGCCCCAGCATTTT
CASSHRGSNQPQHF
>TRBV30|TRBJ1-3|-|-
TGTGCCTGGAGTCCCTACTCTGGAAACACCATATATTTT
CAWSPYSGNTIYF
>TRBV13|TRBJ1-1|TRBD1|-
TGTGCCAGCAGCTCCGCCCAGGACAGGGGCACTGAAGCTTTCTTT
CASSSAQDRGTEAFF
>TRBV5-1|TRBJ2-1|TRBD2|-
TGCGCCAGCAGTAGACTAGCGGGGGACAATGAGCAGTTCTTC
CASSRLAGDNEQFF
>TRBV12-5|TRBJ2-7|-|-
TGTGCTAGTGGTTTGGGGACTCGGCCCGGGGTCTACGAGCAGTACTTC
CASGLGTRPGVYEQYF
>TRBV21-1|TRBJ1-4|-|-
TGTGCCAGCAGCGCGAGCTTACAGGGCGGAGATGAAAAACTGTTTTTT
CASSASLQGGDEKLFF
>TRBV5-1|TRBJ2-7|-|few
TGCGCCAGCAGCTTGGCTCCGAGCGAGAGCTCCTACGAGCAGTACTTC
CASSLAPSESSYEQYF
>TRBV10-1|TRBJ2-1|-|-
TGCGCCAGCAGTGAGTGGGGGGTGGGCCTAAATGAGCAGTTCTTC
CASSEWGVGLNEQFF
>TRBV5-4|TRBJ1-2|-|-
TGTGCCAGCAGCTTGGAACGAGGAGGGAATGGCTACACCTTC
CASSLERGGNGYTF
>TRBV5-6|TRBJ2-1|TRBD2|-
TGTGCCAGCAGCTTCATAGCGGGAAGCTCCTACAATGAGCAGTTCTTC
CASSFIAGSSYNEQFF
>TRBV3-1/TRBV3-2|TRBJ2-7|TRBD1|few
TGTGCCAGCAGCCAAGAGTCCCTCACAGGGGGCTCCTACGAGCAGTACTTC
CASSQESLTGGSYEQYF
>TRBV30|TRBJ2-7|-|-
TGTGCCTCCGACGGGGGTCTCGAGCAGTACTTC
CASDGGLEQYF
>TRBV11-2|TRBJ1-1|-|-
TGTGCCAGCAGTTCTGTCTGGGAGACTGAAGCTTTCTTT
CASSSVWETEAFF
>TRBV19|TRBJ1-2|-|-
TGTGCCAGTAGGTTCAAGGGAGGGGATTGGTATGGCTACACCTTC
CASRFKGGDWYGYTF
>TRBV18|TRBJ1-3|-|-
TGTGCCAGCCAACTGCTCTCTGGAAACACCATATATTTT
CASQLLSGNTIYF
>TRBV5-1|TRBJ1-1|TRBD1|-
TGCGCCAGCAGCGGACAGGGGCAGAACACTGAAGCTTTCTTT
CASSGQGQNTEAFF
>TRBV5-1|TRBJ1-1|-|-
TGCGCCAGCAGCCCATGGACTGCGGAGTACACTGAAGCTTTCTTT
CASSPWTAEYTEAFF
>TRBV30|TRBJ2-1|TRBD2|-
TGTGCCTGGAGTGTCGTTAGCGGGCTATACAATGAGCAGTTCTTC
CAWSVVSGLYNEQFF
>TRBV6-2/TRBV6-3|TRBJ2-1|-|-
TGTGCCAGCAGTTACGTGTCAGGAAGCTCCTACAATGAGCAGTTCTTC
CASSYVSGSSYNEQFF
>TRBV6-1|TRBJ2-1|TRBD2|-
TGTGCCAGCACCAAAAAAGCGGGAGTAGGCAATGAGCAGTTCTTC
CASTKKAGVGNEQFF
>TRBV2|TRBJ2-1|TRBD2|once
TGTGCCAGCAGTACTGCTAGCGGGAGGGCCGGTGAGCAGTTCTTC
CASSTASGRAGEQFF
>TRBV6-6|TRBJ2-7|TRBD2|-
TGTGCCAGCAGTTACGGACTAGCTGACTACGAGCAGTACTTC
CASSYGLADYEQYF
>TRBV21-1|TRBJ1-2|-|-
TGTGCCAGCCGATCGGAGAGTGGTCGTGGCTACACCTTC
CASRSESGRGYTF
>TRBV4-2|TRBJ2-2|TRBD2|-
TGTGCCAGCAGGCGGACTAGCCTGAACACCGGGGAGCTGTTTTTT
CASRRTSLNTGELFF
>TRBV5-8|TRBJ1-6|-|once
TGTGCCAGCAGCTTAGGAACAGGGCTCGGCTCACCCCTCCACTTT
CASSLGTGLGSPLHF
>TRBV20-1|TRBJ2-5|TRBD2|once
TGCAGTGCTAGTCAGCGGGAGACGACCCAGTACTTC
CSASQRETTQYF
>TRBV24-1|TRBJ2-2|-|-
TGTGCCACCAGTCCAGAAAACACCGGGGAGCTGTTTTTT
CATSPENTGELFF
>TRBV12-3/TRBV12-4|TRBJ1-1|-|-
TGTGCCAGCAGTCTCTGGAGGACTGAAGCTTTCTTT
CASSLWRTEAFF
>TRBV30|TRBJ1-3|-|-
TGTGCCTGTTCCGGAGGCTCCCCAGGCCTCTCTGGAAACACCATATATTTT
CACSGGSPGLSGNTIYF
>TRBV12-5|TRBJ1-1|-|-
TGTGCTAGTGGTCCTGGGGCGTCTGAAGCTTTCTTT
CASGPGASEAFF
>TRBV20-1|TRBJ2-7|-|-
TGCAGTGCTAGTTTTCCAGGTGCCTACGAGCAGTACTTC
CSASFPGAYEQYF
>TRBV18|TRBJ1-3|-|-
TGTGCCAGCTCACCACCGGGACAAGTCTCTGGAAACACCATATATTTT
CASSPPGQVSGNTIYF
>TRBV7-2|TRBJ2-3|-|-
TGTGCCAGCCGACTTAGCTCTTACACAGATACGCAGTATTTT
CASRLSSYTDTQYF
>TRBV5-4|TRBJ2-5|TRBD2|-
TGTGCCAGCAGCTTGACGTCGGGAGGGCGGGGAGAGACCCAGTACTTC
CASSLTSGGRGETQYF
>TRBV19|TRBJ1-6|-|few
TGTGCCAGTAGTATCGGGGTTTCACCCCTCCACTTT
CASSIGVSPLHF
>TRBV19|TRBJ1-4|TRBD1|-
TGTGCCAGTGCGACAGGGAACATCAAAAAACTGTTTTTT
CASATGNIKKLFF
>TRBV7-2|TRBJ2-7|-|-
TGTGCCAGCAACCAAGGAGGCAATTTGGCCTACGAGCAGTACTTC
CASNQGGNLAYEQYF
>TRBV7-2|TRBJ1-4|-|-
TGTGCCAGCAGCTTTACGGGGTTGGATAATGAAAAACTGTTTTTT
CASSFTGLDNEKLFF
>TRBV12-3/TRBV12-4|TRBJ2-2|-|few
TGTGCCAGCACCCTAAACACCGGGGAGCTGTTTTTT
CASTLNTGELFF
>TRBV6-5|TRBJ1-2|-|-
TGTGCCAGCACCCCTGCAGGGGACAACTATGGCTACACCTTC
CASTPAGDNYGYTF
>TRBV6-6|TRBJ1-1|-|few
TGTGCCAGCAGTTACGCGGGAGGCACTGAAGCTTTCTTT
CASSYAGGTEAFF
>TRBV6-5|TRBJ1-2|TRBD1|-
TGTGCCAGCAGTTACAGGGCAGGGGGCTACTATGGCTACACCTTC
CASSYRAGGYYGYTF